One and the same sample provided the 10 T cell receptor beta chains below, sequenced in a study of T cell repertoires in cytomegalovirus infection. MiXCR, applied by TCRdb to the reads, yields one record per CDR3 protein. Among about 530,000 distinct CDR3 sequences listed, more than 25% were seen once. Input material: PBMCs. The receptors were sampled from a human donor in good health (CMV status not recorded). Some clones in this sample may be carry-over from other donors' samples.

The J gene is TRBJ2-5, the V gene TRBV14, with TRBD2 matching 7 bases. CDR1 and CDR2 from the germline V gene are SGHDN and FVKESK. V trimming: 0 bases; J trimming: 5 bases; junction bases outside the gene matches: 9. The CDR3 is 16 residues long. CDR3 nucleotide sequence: TGTGCCAGCAGCCAAGAGGGAGGGAGGAGGTTCGAGACCCAGTACTTC. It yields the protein CASSQEGGRRFETQYF.

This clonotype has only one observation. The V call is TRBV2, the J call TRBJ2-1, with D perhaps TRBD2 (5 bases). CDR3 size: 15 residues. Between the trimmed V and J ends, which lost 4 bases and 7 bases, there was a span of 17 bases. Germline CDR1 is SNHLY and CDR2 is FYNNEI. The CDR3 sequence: CASSGSAGSRNEQFF. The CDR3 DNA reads TGTGCCAGCAGTGGGTCGGCGGGTAGTAGGAATGAGCAGTTCTTC.

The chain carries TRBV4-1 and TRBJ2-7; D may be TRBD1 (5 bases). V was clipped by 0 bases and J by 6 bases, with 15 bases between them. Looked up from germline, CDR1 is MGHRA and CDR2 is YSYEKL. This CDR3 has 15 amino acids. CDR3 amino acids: CASSQEAGSTREQYF. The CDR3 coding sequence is TGCGCCAGCAGCCAAGAGGCAGGGTCTACGCGCGAGCAGTACTTC.

The DNA for the CDR3 is TGTGCCGGCAGGCCCGGGACAGGGGGCTACGAGCAGTACGTC. Residues: CAGRPGTGGYEQYV. This sequence joins TRBV6-6 and TRBJ2-7; TRBD1 aligns across 11 bases. This CDR3 is built from 14 residues. Germline V gene sequence: CDR1 MNHNY, CDR2 SVGAGI (reference sequence).

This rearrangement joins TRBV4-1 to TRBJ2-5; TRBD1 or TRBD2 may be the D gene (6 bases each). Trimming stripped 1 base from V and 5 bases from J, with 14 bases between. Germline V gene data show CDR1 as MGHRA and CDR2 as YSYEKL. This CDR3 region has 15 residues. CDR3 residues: CASSQGRGARETQYF. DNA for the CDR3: TGCGCCAGCAGCCAAGGGAGGGGGGCACGGGAGACCCAGTACTTC.

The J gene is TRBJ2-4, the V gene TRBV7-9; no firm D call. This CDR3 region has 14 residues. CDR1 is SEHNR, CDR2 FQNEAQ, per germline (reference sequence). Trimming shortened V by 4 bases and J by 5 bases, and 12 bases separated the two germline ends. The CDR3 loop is CASSSTRPQNIQYF. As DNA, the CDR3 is TGTGCCAGCAGCTCGACCCGACCCCAAAACATTCAGTACTTC.

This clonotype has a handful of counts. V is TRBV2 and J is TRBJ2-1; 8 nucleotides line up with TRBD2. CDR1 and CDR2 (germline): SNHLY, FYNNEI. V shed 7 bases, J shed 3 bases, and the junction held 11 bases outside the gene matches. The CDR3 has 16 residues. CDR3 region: CASTVTGTRVYNEQFF. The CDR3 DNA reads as TGTGCCAGCACCGTAACCGGGACTAGAGTCTACAATGAGCAGTTCTTC.

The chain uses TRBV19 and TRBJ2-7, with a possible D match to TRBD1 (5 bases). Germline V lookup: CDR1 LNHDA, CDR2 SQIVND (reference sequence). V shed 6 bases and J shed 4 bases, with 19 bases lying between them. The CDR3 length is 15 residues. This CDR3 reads CASSSGLFPIYEQYV. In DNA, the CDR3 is TGTGCCAGTAGCTCAGGGTTATTTCCAATTTACGAGCAGTACGTC.

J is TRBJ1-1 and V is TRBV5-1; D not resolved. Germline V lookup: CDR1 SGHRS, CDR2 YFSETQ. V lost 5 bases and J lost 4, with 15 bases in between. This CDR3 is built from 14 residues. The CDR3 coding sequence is TGCGCCAGCAGGGTTGAGGAGTTGGGCACTGAAGCTTTCTTT. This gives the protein CASRVEELGTEAFF. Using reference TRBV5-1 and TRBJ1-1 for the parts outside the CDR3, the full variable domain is KAGVTQTPRYLIKTRGQQVTLSCSPISGHRSVSWYQQTPGQGLQFLFEYFSETQRNKGNFPGRFSGRQFSNSRSEMNVSTLELGDSALYLCASRVEELGTEAFFGQGTRLTVV.

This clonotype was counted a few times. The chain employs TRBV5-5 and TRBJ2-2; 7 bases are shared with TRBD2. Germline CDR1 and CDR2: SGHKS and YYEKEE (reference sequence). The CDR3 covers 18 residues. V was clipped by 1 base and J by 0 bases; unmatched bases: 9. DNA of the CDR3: TGTGCCAGCAGCTTGTATCCTAGCGGCCTTGCGAACACCGGGGAGCTGTTTTTT. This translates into CASSLYPSGLANTGELFF. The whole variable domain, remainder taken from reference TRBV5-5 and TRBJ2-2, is DAGVTQSPTHLIKTRGQQVTLRCSPISGHKSVSWYQQVLGQGPQFIFQYYEKEERGRGNFPDRFSARQFPNYSSELNVNALLLGDSALYLCASSLYPSGLANTGELFFGEGSRLTVL.